These 15 T cell receptor beta chains were all obtained from the same sample, sequenced in a study of shared T cell receptors in the human thymus. Using immunoSEQ multiplex PCR, the repertoire was profiled, and TCRdb retains in-frame clones only, with some absent. The top ten hold roughly 0.02% of the sample, which has hundreds of thousands of clones, about 95% seen once. Material: thymocytes. The origin of the receptors is a human donor.

This clone was recorded once. The rearrangement uses TRBV7-2 and TRBJ1-4, with D perhaps TRBD1 (6 bases). V lost 5 bases, J lost 8 bases, and 15 bases lay in between. This CDR3 has 14 residues. The germline CDR1 and CDR2 sequences are SGHTA and FQGNSA. The CDR3 DNA reads as TGTGCCAGCAGCATACAGGGCATTGGGGAAAAACTGTTTTTT. Residues: CASSIQGIGEKLFF.

The chain is built from TRBV18 and TRBJ2-7; unclear D gene. The CDR3 is 12 residues long. From germline, CDR1 is KGHSH and CDR2 LQKENI. V lost 3 bases and J lost 2, with 5 bases in between. The CDR3, as DNA: TGTGCCAGCTCACCGGGCGCCTACGAGCAGTACTTC. Residues: CASSPGAYEQYF.

CDR3 in amino acids: CASSQDRDPGRGISYEQYF. The CDR3 DNA reads as TGCGCCAGCAGCCAAGATCGTGATCCGGGGAGAGGGATTTCCTACGAGCAGTACTTC. The chain recombines TRBV4-3 with TRBJ2-7, with D perhaps matching TRBD2 (5 bases). The CDR3 is 19 residues long. The germline gives CDR1 LGHNA, CDR2 YSLEER. V was cut by 0 bases and J by 1 base, with 22 bases left in between.

This CDR3 reads CASSPQDSNQPQHF. CDR3 nucleotide sequence: TGTGCCAGCAGTCCTCAAGATAGCAATCAGCCCCAGCATTTT. The chain has TRBV27 and TRBJ1-5, with no clear D. Germline V gene lookup returns CDR1 MNHEY and CDR2 SMNVEV (reference sequence). Trimming stripped 5 bases from V and 0 bases from J, with 8 bases between. The CDR3 totals 14 residues.

The chain joins TRBV14 to TRBJ2-7; maybe TRBD2 (5 bases). The CDR3 spans 16 residues. Germline CDR1 is SGHDN and CDR2 is FVKESK. The V end was cut by 0 bases, the J end by 0 bases, with 12 bases between. CDR3 residues: CASSQDRSGHSYEQYF. The DNA for the CDR3 is TGTGCCAGCAGCCAAGATCGGAGCGGTCACTCCTACGAGCAGTACTTC. The full variable domain, rest sourced from reference TRBV14 and TRBJ2-7, is EAGVTQFPSHSVIEKGQTVTLRCDPISGHDNLYWYRRVMGKEIKFLLHFVKESKQDESGMPNNRFLAERTGGTYSTLKVQPAELEDSGVYFCASSQDRSGHSYEQYFGPGTRLTVT.

The CDR3 reads CASREGLGGRQPQHF. For the CDR3, the DNA is TGCGCCAGCAGGGAAGGCTTAGGGGGCCGTCAGCCCCAGCATTTT. The gene calls are TRBV4-3 and TRBJ1-5, with 7 bases identical to TRBD1. J was trimmed by 6 bases and V by 6 bases; bases with no gene match: 11. Germline CDR1 LGHNA, CDR2 YSLEER. There are 15 residues in the CDR3.

Notes on this clone: Its ends do not fully match the called genes, so a read error is possible. The rearrangement uses TRBV5-1 and TRBJ2-7, with 11 bases that match TRBD2. From germline, CDR1 is SGHRS and CDR2 YFSETQ. The length of the CDR3 is 13 residues. Written as DNA, the CDR3 is TGCGCCAGCAGCTTGGACCTAGCGGGGGGCCCTAGCTTC. Residues: CASSLDLAGGPSF.

The rearrangement links TRBV18 to TRBJ1-2; 9 bases are a match to TRBD1. Looked up from germline, CDR1 is KGHSH and CDR2 is LQKENI. The J segment lost 8 bases and the V segment lost 6 bases, leaving 7 bases of the junction unmatched. The CDR3 extends over 13 amino acids. DNA of the CDR3: TGTGCCAGCTCCCCGGGACAGGGTCGGGGCTACACCTTC. It yields the protein CASSPGQGRGYTF.

This clone was recorded only once. The chain has TRBV2 and TRBJ2-3; TRBD2 matches at 9 bases. Trimming cost V 6 bases and J 10 bases; bases outside gene matches: 14. CDR1 and CDR2 (germline): SNHLY, FYNNEI. The CDR3 contains 15 residues. CDR3 amino acids: CASRSREGYRYAQYF. CDR3 bases: TGTGCCAGCAGGTCGCGGGAGGGATACAGATACGCGCAGTATTTT.

This chain uses TRBV6-1 with TRBJ2-7; D could derive from TRBD1 or TRBD2 (5 bases each). The V gene lost 5 bases and the J gene lost 4 bases, with 15 bases spanning the gap. This CDR3 region has 14 residues. Germline values: CDR1 MNHNS, CDR2 SASEGT. CDR3 coding DNA: TGTGCCAGCAGTCCCCCGGGACCCTTATACGAGCAGTACTTC. Translation gives CASSPPGPLYEQYF.

CDR3 loop: CASGNAGTQATEAFF. As DNA, the CDR3 is TGCGCCAGCGGAAATGCCGGGACCCAGGCCACTGAAGCTTTCTTT. This chain joins TRBV10-1 and TRBJ1-1, with D perhaps matching TRBD1 (5 bases). Trimming left V 8 bases short and J 4 bases short, with 20 bases between. Germline CDR1 WNHNN, CDR2 SYGVQD (reference sequence). The CDR3 sequence is 15 residues long.

The rearrangement joins TRBV5-1 to TRBJ1-6, with 8 bases matching TRBD1. Germline V gives CDR1 SGHRS, CDR2 YFSETQ. The CDR3 consists of 17 residues. J gave up 3 bases and V 4 bases, and 9 bases lay outside the gene matches. The CDR3: CASSITDRAIYNSPLHF. The CDR3 DNA is TGCGCCAGCAGCATAACGGACAGGGCGATCTATAATTCACCCCTCCACTTT.

The gene calls are TRBV27 and TRBJ2-7, with D perhaps TRBD1 (6 bases). This CDR3 is built from 14 residues. Looked up from germline, CDR1 is MNHEY and CDR2 is SMNVEV (reference sequence). V gave up 6 bases and J gave up 2 bases, with 14 bases separating them. The DNA for the CDR3 is TGTGCCAGCAGCCAGACAGGATTTACCTACGAGCAGTACTTC. Translating gives CASSQTGFTYEQYF.

This clone has just one count. The chain is built from TRBV7-8 and TRBJ2-6; D is unresolved. Trimming removed 5 bases from V and 6 bases from J, with 23 bases in between. There are 18 residues in the CDR3. Germline CDR1 SGHVS, CDR2 FQNEAQ. Here the CDR3 DNA reads TGTGCCAGCAGCCCAGGCGCTGGTTCTCCAAAGTTGGCCAACGTCCTGACTTTC. This sequence encodes CASSPGAGSPKLANVLTF.

The V call is TRBV25-1, the J call TRBJ2-7; 7 bases agree with TRBD1. The CDR3 is made up of 14 amino acids. V shed 10 bases, J shed 5 bases, and the junction held 14 bases outside the gene matches. Germline-derived CDR1 and CDR2 are MGHDK and SYGVNS. CDR3 coding DNA: TGTGCCACCCTACCACCGGGACAGTTTGACGAGCAGTACTTC. Encoded protein: CATLPPGQFDEQYF.